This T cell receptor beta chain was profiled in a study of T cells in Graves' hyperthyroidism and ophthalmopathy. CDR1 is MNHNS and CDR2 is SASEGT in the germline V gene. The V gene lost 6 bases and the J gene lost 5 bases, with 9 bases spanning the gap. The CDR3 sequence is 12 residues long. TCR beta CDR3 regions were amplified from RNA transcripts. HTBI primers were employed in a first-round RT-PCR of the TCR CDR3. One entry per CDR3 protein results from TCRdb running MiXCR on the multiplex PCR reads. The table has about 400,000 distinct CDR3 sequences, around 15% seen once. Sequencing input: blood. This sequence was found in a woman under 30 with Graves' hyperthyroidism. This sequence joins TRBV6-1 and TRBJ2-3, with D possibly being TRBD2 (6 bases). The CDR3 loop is CASSDSGDTQYF. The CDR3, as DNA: TGTGCCAGCAGCGATAGCGGAGATACGCAGTATTTT.